This T cell receptor beta chain is from a study of blood T cells in healthy people across ages. The authors ran a second PCR of about 7 to 11 cycles using a sample-barcoded 5' primer and a J-beta primer mix. From the 5' RACE reads, TCRdb called clonotypes with MiXCR, one entry per CDR3 protein. In the table there are 900,000 to 950,000 distinct CDR3 sequences, about 28% of which are singletons. Isolation yielded PBMCs, at least 6.5 million per sample, in every case. Findings of the study overall: Samples with more naive T cells showed higher observed beta diversity. Diversity was higher, and naive CD4+ cells more numerous, in long-lived donors than in aged donors.

This clonotype has just a few counts. Its antigen is not identified. V lost 4 bases and J lost 0, with 13 bases in between. The length of the CDR3 is 15 residues. Germline-derived CDR1 and CDR2 are MGHDK and SYGVNS. The same data also went into a second study, on T cells of mothers and their children.

Sequencing was done on a sample of blood. The TCR was taken from a woman aged 40 to 50 in good health. The chain is built from TRBV25-1 and TRBJ2-7; TRBD1 is a possible D gene (6 bases). CDR3 loop: CASSGWTDSSYEQYF. CDR3 DNA sequence: TGTGCCAGCAGTGGATGGACAGACTCCTCCTACGAGCAGTACTTC.